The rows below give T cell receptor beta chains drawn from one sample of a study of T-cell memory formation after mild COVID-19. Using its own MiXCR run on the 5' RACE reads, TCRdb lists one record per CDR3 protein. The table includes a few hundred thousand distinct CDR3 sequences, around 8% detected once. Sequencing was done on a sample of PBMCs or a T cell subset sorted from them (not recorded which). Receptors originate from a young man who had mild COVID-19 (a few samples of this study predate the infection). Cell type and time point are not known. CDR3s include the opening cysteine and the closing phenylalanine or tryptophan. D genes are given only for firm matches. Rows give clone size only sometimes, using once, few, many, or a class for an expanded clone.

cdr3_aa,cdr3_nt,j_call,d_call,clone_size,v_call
CASSLLGVFDTDTQYF,TGTGCCAGCAGCTTGCTAGGGGTCTTTGACACAGATACGCAGTATTTT,TRBJ2-3,.,.,TRBV5-6
CASSLHSGGSYEQYF,TGTGCCAGCAGCCTACATAGCGGGGGGTCCTACGAGCAGTACTTC,TRBJ2-7,TRBD2,few,TRBV5-4
CASSLVSSEGEKLFF,TGTGCCAGCAGCTTAGTTAGCTCAGAAGGTGAAAAACTGTTTTTT,TRBJ1-4,.,.,TRBV7-2
CASSFNQGRVEAFF,TGTGCCAGCAGCTTCAATCAGGGGCGGGTTGAAGCTTTCTTT,TRBJ1-1,.,.,TRBV11-2
CASRLVLSQETQYF,TGTGCCAGCCGACTAGTCCTTTCCCAAGAGACCCAGTACTTC,TRBJ2-5,.,few,TRBV6-6
CASSLRTADSPLHF,TGTGCCAGCAGTTTACGGACAGCCGATTCACCCCTCCACTTT,TRBJ1-6,.,few,TRBV12-3/TRBV12-4
CASSRGLWGNQPQHF,TGTGCCAGCAGTCGGGGACTGTGGGGCAATCAGCCCCAGCATTTT,TRBJ1-5,.,.,TRBV6-5
CASSLSEPVGEQFF,TGCGCCAGCAGCCTTAGTGAACCTGTCGGGGAGCAGTTCTTC,TRBJ2-1,.,many,TRBV5-1
CASSRTDQETQYF,TGTGCCAGCTCACGGACAGATCAAGAGACCCAGTACTTC,TRBJ2-5,.,few,TRBV18
CASSLQGTGGNNEQFF,TGTGCCAGCAGCTTACAAGGGACAGGGGGTAACAATGAGCAGTTCTTC,TRBJ2-1,TRBD1,many,TRBV7-8
CASSYSDSNYGYTF,TGTGCCAGCAGTTACTCCGACAGCAACTATGGCTACACCTTC,TRBJ1-2,.,.,TRBV6-2/TRBV6-3
CASSDGTSSNQPQHF,TGTGCCAGCAGTGACGGGACCAGTAGCAATCAGCCCCAGCATTTT,TRBJ1-5,.,few,TRBV12-3/TRBV12-4
CASSPDQPYEQYF,TGTGCCAGCAGCCCCGATCAGCCCTACGAGCAGTACTTC,TRBJ2-7,.,few,TRBV7-9
CASSLAGGPHTQYF,TGTGCCAGCAGCCTAGCGGGGGGGCCGCATACGCAGTATTTT,TRBJ2-3,TRBD2,.,TRBV27
CASSLTPGSEETQYF,TGCGCCAGCAGCTTGACCCCGGGATCAGAAGAGACCCAGTACTTC,TRBJ2-5,.,.,TRBV5-1
CSVPEGQGQETQYF,TGCAGCGTTCCAGAGGGGCAGGGACAAGAGACCCAGTACTTC,TRBJ2-5,.,.,TRBV29-1
CASRDTTSTDTQYF,TGCGCCAGCCGGGACACGACGAGCACAGATACGCAGTATTTT,TRBJ2-3,.,.,TRBV5-1
CASSLARGLNDEQFF,TGTGCCAGCAGCTTAGCCAGGGGGCTTAACGATGAGCAGTTCTTC,TRBJ2-1,TRBD1,few,TRBV7-2
CASSRMGQDINSPLHF,TGCGCCAGCAGCCGTATGGGACAGGACATCAACTCACCCCTCCACTTT,TRBJ1-6,TRBD1,.,TRBV4-3
CASSLGDSGQSPLHF,TGTGCCAGCAGCTTAGGGGACTCCGGTCAATCACCCCTCCACTTT,TRBJ1-6,.,few,TRBV7-6
CASSIGPSTDTQYF,TGTGCCAGTAGTATCGGTCCTAGCACAGATACGCAGTATTTT,TRBJ2-3,.,few,TRBV19
CASSFGLQETQYF,TGTGCCAGCAGTTTTGGACTCCAAGAGACCCAGTACTTC,TRBJ2-5,.,many,TRBV5-1
CASSLVAGEAFF,TGCGCCAGCAGCTTGGTAGCGGGTGAAGCTTTCTTT,TRBJ1-1,.,many,TRBV5-1
CASTLAGGTDTQYF,TGCGCCAGCACTCTAGCGGGAGGCACAGATACGCAGTATTTT,TRBJ2-3,TRBD2,.,TRBV5-1
CASSPGLAGGPYNEQFF,TGTGCCAGCAGCCCGGGACTAGCGGGGGGCCCCTACAATGAGCAGTTCTTC,TRBJ2-1,TRBD2,few,TRBV11-2
CASSPRGDGAEAFF,TGTGCCAGCTCCCCTAGGGGGGACGGGGCTGAAGCTTTCTTT,TRBJ1-1,.,many,TRBV12-3/TRBV12-4
CASGGGFGYTF,TGTGCCAGCGGAGGGGGCTTTGGCTACACCTTC,TRBJ1-2,TRBD1,.,TRBV6-5
CASRPPGGENTIYF,TGTGCCAGCAGGCCCCCAGGGGGGGAGAACACCATATATTTT,TRBJ1-3,TRBD1,.,TRBV6-5
CASSSTEWTEAFF,TGTGCCAGCAGTTCGACTGAGTGGACTGAAGCTTTCTTT,TRBJ1-1,.,.,TRBV12-3/TRBV12-4
CASSLVDRERGEQFF,TGCGCCAGCAGCTTGGTAGACAGGGAGCGAGGTGAGCAGTTCTTC,TRBJ2-1,TRBD1,many,TRBV5-1
CASSLEYSTDTQYF,TGTGCCAGCAGTTTGGAGTATAGCACAGATACGCAGTATTTT,TRBJ2-3,.,few,TRBV12-3/TRBV12-4
CASTEDGSSYNEQFF,TGTGCCAGCACCGAGGACGGGAGCTCCTACAATGAGCAGTTCTTC,TRBJ2-1,.,.,TRBV6-2/TRBV6-3
CAITSTSPSFDEQFF,TGTGCCATCACCTCGACTAGCCCCTCCTTCGATGAGCAGTTCTTC,TRBJ2-1,TRBD2,.,TRBV10-3
CASSPLGQGTVSPLHF,TGTGCCAGCAGCCCTTTGGGACAGGGCACGGTATCACCCCTCCACTTT,TRBJ1-6,TRBD1,many,TRBV3-1
CSAGGGDTDTQYF,TGCAGTGCTGGGGGGGGTGACACAGATACGCAGTATTTT,TRBJ2-3,TRBD2,few,TRBV20-1
CATSSRGGPDTQYF,TGTGCCACCAGCAGTCGGGGGGGCCCAGATACGCAGTATTTT,TRBJ2-3,TRBD2,.,TRBV15
CATSRGAITTGKDQPQHF,TGTGCCACCAGCAGAGGAGCTATTACGACAGGGAAGGATCAGCCCCAGCATTTT,TRBJ1-5,TRBD1,few,TRBV15
CASSVVRGTDTQYF,TGTGCCAGCAGTGTTGTCAGGGGGACAGATACGCAGTATTTT,TRBJ2-3,TRBD1,.,TRBV2
CSVSPSGGGQETQYF,TGCAGCGTGAGTCCTAGCGGGGGGGGTCAAGAGACCCAGTACTTC,TRBJ2-5,TRBD2,.,TRBV29-1
CASILVEGRGEQFF,TGTGCCAGCATCTTGGTGGAGGGTCGGGGGGAGCAGTTCTTC,TRBJ2-1,.,few,TRBV28
CASSQAAGAYNQPQHF,TGTGCCAGCAGCCAAGCTGCAGGGGCCTACAATCAGCCCCAGCATTTT,TRBJ1-5,.,.,TRBV4-2
CASTPAGQGTDTQYF,TGTGCCAGCACCCCGGCCGGACAAGGCACAGATACGCAGTATTTT,TRBJ2-3,.,few,TRBV12-3/TRBV12-4
CASSLEGSGGGGQPQHF,TGTGCCAGCAGCTTGGAAGGTTCAGGGGGCGGTGGTCAGCCCCAGCATTTT,TRBJ1-5,TRBD1,many,TRBV5-6
CAWSDLGDTDTQYF,TGTGCCTGGAGTGACTTAGGGGACACAGATACGCAGTATTTT,TRBJ2-3,.,.,TRBV30